This entry is about one T cell receptor (beta chain). Its antigen is unknown. Per-nucleotide qualities are absent, and no much larger clonotype sits a single base away. The data were obtained in a study of cytomegalovirus exposure and HLA in healthy donors (dated by TCRdb to the late 2010s). Background on the whole study: An earlier analysis of about 530 of the donors reported around 280 Gb of sequence data and 90 million to 120 million unique TCR beta sequences obtained from about 170 million T cells. To predict cytomegalovirus infection status, the study brought together high-throughput TCR immunosequencing, statistical association of individual TCRs with disease status, and machine learning. Every repertoire in the discovery cohort had been generated on one and the same sequencing platform. Roughly 5 DR-DQ haplotypes were handled as single units for association and clustering, since linkage in the cohort was strong. In a later genetic analysis, genome-wide SNP genotypes for about 65% of the 666 donors were used, and that subset was treated as a discovery cohort. Among the approximately 400 genotyped donors, approximately 81% belonged to the genetic ancestry cluster associated with self-reported Caucasian donors. The number of donors typed differed by locus, with about 629-640 for A, B, C, DRB1 and DQB1, more than 500 for DQA1, under 610 for DPA1, and roughly 450 for DPB1. An earlier analysis of some 600 of the donors applied high-throughput TCR beta sequencing to assess whether each TCR beta V gene segment acted as functional or pseudogenic. In addition to the first cohort of hundreds of subjects, a separate validation cohort of under 150 different subjects was used. The study aimed to test whether signatures of past pathogen exposure could be identified by cataloging public T cell receptors. Across roughly 420 genotyped donors of the cohort, an average of approximately 240,000 unique TCR beta nucleotide sequences per donor were sequenced, and about a sixth of those sequences were non-productive. Both class I and class II loci were covered by HLA typing, at four-digit resolution. Roughly 310 gigabases of sequencing data and around 87 million unique TCR sequences were included in an early release covering 550 to 800 HLA-typed donors. To study patterns of TCR occurrence, a later analysis re-analyzed previously published TCR beta repertoires from 500 to 850 donors and added high-resolution HLA genotyping. In the later analysis, no new phenotypic data were used to find candidate immune exposures; instead, reliance was placed on TCR beta sequences and their occurrence across donors. Donor age, sex, ethnicity and CMV serostatus were compiled together with the repertoire data. The study used immunosequencing to profile the T cell repertoires of approximately 650 subjects and linked those repertoires to cytomegalovirus serostatus.

Receptor libraries were prepared by the immunoSEQ multiplex PCR assay. A mixture of 60 forward primers for TCR Vbeta segments and 13 reverse primers for TCR Jbeta segments was used in the multiplex PCR. The CDR3 region of rearranged TCR beta genes was amplified from genomic DNA with a multiplex PCR assay. The amplified TCR beta libraries were sequenced on the Illumina HiSeq System as 87-base-pair reads. Under the source paper's analysis protocol: Across the 700 or so repertoires, a later analysis counted some 80 million unique TCR beta chains, some 11 million of which were shared by at least two donors. Raw reads were error-corrected and collapsed into unique sequences by a nearest-neighbor algorithm in which closely related sequences were merged to remove PCR and sequencing errors. To assign V, D and J gene segments, CDR3 sequences were aligned to IMGT reference sequences. For a sequence to be retained, a match of at least six nucleotides to both a V gene segment and a J gene segment was required. A rearrangement was called productive if the CDR3 had no stop codons and remained in frame with V and J, and every other rearrangement was called non-productive. Following IMGT convention, CDR3 was defined as the stretch from the second conserved V-encoded cysteine to the conserved J-encoded phenylalanine. The earlier analysis of 587 of the donors excluded sequences that lacked an unambiguous match to a single V gene segment. In an earlier analysis of approximately 610 of the donors, V segments were called functional above 56.7% productive rearrangements and were called segregating when the between-donor standard deviation exceeded 5%. A statistical classification framework was built to diagnose cytomegalovirus status from the catalog of TCR beta chain sequences. A later analysis assigned V and J genes by comparing TCR nucleotide sequences with IMGT/GENE-DB human TR gene sequences. In a later analysis, CDR3 sequences and most-parsimonious VDJ recombination scenarios were assigned using the TCRdist pipeline. In a later analysis, every TCR beta chain was defined by the combination of its CDR3 amino acid sequence and its V-gene family, and reads without a unique V-gene family were dropped. In a later analysis, around 650 highly shared, low-generation-probability nucleotide sequences were removed to address suspected cross-contamination and a sequencing artifact. A later analysis calculated a clonal expansion index for each public chain from normalized within-repertoire ranks of inferred template counts. A later analysis computed generation probabilities with a VDJ recombination model fitted to out-of-frame rearrangements, and checked the results against IGoR. In a later analysis, TCR-TCR, TCR-HLA and TCR-CMV co-occurrence was scored with hypergeometric tests, and a repertoire-size bias correction was applied to TCR pairs. A later analysis estimated false discovery rates by permuting HLA or CMV assignments 20 times. In a later analysis, co-occurring TCRs were grouped with DBSCAN, and TCRdist sequence similarity was added when clustering was performed within HLA-allele-positive subsets. Co-occurrence clustering excluded repertoires with fewer than 30,000 or more than 120,000 public chains, plus five with anomalous nucleotide sharing. The source is immuneACCESS, and TCRdb retained only in-frame sequences with V and J called. Part of the clones is not carried over; for the studies checked, unresolved V genes explain less than half of this, and the remainder is unexplained. The V and J calls and clone size are taken from that table; D and trimming were inferred from the DNA. This sample gives about 210,000 clones in total; roughly 79% of them show up just once. The leading ten clones occupy less than 2% of the sample.

Overall study outcomes, separate from this receptor: In a later analysis, HLA-associated TCR beta chains showed more clonal expansion and lower generation probabilities than non-associated chains that were equally common. Specific HLA alleles were associated with 18,000 or so TCR beta sequences at a false discovery rate of 0.05 in a later analysis. It was suggested by the authors that the approach could potentially be generalized to other disease states and immunological phenotypes. CMV serostatus was the only immune exposure information available for the cohort. An earlier analysis of approximately 590 of the donors showed that most TCR beta V segments appeared in productive rearrangements either about 90% or about 30% of the time, which broadly matched IMGT annotations. Correlated functional status among segregating V segments might reflect linkage disequilibrium, but an unknown experimental factor could not be ruled out. Over 15 rarely observed V segments, including chromosome 9 orphons, were excluded from the earlier analysis of several hundred of the donors because counts were too low. Some IMGT-functional V segments, including TRBV6-2 and TRBV6-3, could not be distinguished by the 87-base-pair reads and were therefore excluded. The study gave a list of about 170 TCR beta chains associated with cytomegalovirus. In vitro tests confirmed that a few of the cytomegalovirus-associated TCR beta chains recognize cytomegalovirus antigens. Compared with the roughly 670-donor mean, donors in an Asian-associated ancestry cluster had fewer N-insertions in productive TCRs, according to a later genetic analysis. Strong co-occurrence of HLA alleles, especially DR and DQ, made assigning TCR associations to individual alleles difficult. A later analysis reported that several top co-occurrence clusters appeared linked to parvovirus B19, influenza, CMV and Epstein-Barr virus. A later genetic analysis associated a missense DCLRE1C variant with V-gene and J-gene trimming of TCR beta chains, and an independent cohort replicated the association. A further reported finding was that TCR beta sequences accurately predicted the HLA-A and HLA-B alleles for most subjects in the first cohort. Sequencing depth was assumed to be roughly uniform across donors in the presence/absence analyses, though that assumption may not hold. A later analysis found that most CMV-associated TCR beta chains appeared HLA-restricted, with HLA associations seemingly driven largely by CMV exposure. Only TCR beta chains were sequenced in this cohort, and the absence of alpha or paired-chain data limited detectable features. Because some donors lacked HLA typing at each locus, the association tests relied only on the typed subset. The classifier was reported to diagnose cytomegalovirus status with high specificity and sensitivity in both the original and validation cohorts. Most TCR sequences were seen in very few donors, while some public TCRs were found in many individuals. A later analysis found that TCR association rates varied across HLA loci, with DRB1 alleles showing the most associated TCRs and HLA-C alleles the fewest. The sequencing pipeline was judged likely to have produced a cluster of highly shared sequence variants as a technical artifact.

The cohort was made up of 650 to 700 healthy bone marrow donors. At the time of sampling, all cohort members were nominally healthy, though unrecorded immune exposures were likely present. The donor tested CMV seronegative, placing the donor among the roughly 340 seronegative members of the cohort. Every donor gave a peripheral blood sample, and the peripheral blood mononuclear cells from that sample were used for TCR beta sequencing. Genomic DNA extraction from the blood cell samples was performed with the Qiagen DNeasy Blood Extraction Kit. The germline V gene (reference sequence) sets CDR1 to LNHDA and CDR2 to SQIVND. V ends up 7 bases short and J 1 base short, with an unmatched junction base count of 9. The CDR3 starts with the cysteine, ends with the phenylalanine, and has 16 residues. CDR3 DNA only is kept here, 48 bases in frame from base 1.

The sequence is built from TRBV19 and TRBJ2-2; 7 junctional bases match TRBD2. The sample was PBMCs. The receptor was derived from a male donor in good health and CMV-seronegative. The sequence in DNA is TGTGCCAGTATCCCTCTGGGAGGGGTGAACACCGGGGAGCTGTTTTTT. The encoded protein is CASIPLGGVNTGELFF.